This TCR beta chain was captured by sequencing in a study of blood T cell repertoires in COVID-19. Some clones are missing from TCRdb's copy, which holds only in-frame ones; the method was immunoSEQ multiplex PCR. The sample has some 88,000 clones, about 90% seen once; the top ten hold under 2%. The CDR3 runs to 11 residues. Trimming cost V 5 bases and J 9 bases, with 8 bases left between them. Germline CDR1 is MDHEN and CDR2 is SYDVKM. The clonotype was recovered from a human donor with active COVID-19. The donor label of this sample is uncertain. The chain joins TRBV28 to TRBJ2-1; D not resolved. The sequenced sample was peripheral blood. This chain's CDR3 is CASSPLSEQFF. In DNA, the CDR3 is TGTGCCAGCAGTCCCCTCTCTGAGCAGTTCTTC.